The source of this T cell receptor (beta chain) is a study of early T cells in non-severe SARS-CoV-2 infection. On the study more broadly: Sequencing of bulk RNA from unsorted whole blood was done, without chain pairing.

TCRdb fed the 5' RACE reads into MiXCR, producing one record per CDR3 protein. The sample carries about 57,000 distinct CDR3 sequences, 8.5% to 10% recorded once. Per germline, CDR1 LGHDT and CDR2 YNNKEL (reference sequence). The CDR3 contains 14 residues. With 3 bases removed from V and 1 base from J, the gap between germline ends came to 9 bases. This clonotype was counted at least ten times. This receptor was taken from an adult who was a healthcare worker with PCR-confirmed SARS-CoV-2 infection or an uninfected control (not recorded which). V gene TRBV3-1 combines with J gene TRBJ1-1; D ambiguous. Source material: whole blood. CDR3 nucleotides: TGTGCCAGCAGCCAGGGTGGAGGGAACACTGAAGCTTTCTTT. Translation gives CASSQGGGNTEAFF.